This record covers a single T cell receptor beta chain. The sample comes from a study of T cell changes during pregnancy in multiple sclerosis. Method: immunoSEQ multiplex PCR; TCRdb's copy keeps in-frame clones and lacks some. The data contain tens of thousands of clones, less than 95% of them singletons. The germline CDR1 and CDR2 sequences are MNHEY and SVGAGI. The CDR3 has 15 amino acids. The V and J ends lost 6 bases and 5 bases, in that order; junction bases with no gene match: 8. The sequences come from peripheral blood, collected in the first trimester of pregnancy. The source of this sequence is a female donor in good health, enrolled as a control in a pregnancy study. The V and J genes are TRBV6-5 and TRBJ2-5, with TRBD2 identical over 11 bases. This CDR3 is CASRPSGGQRETQYF. The CDR3 DNA is TGTGCCAGCAGGCCTAGCGGGGGGCAGAGGGAGACCCAGTACTTC.